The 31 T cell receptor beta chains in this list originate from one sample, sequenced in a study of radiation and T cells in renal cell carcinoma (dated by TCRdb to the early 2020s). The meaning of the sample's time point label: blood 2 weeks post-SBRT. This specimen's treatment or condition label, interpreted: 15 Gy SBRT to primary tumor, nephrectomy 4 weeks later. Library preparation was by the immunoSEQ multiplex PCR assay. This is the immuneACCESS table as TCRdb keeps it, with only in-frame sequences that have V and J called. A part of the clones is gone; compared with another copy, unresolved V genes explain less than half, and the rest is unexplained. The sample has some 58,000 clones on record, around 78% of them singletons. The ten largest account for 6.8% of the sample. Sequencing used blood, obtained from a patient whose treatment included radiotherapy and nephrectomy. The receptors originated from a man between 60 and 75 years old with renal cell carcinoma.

The CDR3 coding sequence is TGTGCCAGCAAAGGGGGCCAACAGACCTACGAGCAGTACTTC. Its translation is CASKGGQQTYEQYF. The chain is built from TRBV6-6 and TRBJ2-7; 7 bases fit TRBD1. CDR1 MNHNY and CDR2 SVGAGI come from the germline V gene (reference sequence). The length of the CDR3 is 14 residues. V was pared by 7 bases and J by 2 bases, with 8 bases of the junction left unmatched.

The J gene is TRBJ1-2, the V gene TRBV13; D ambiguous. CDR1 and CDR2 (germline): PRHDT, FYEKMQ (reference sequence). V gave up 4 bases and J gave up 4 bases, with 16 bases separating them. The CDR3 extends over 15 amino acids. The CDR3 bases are TGTGCCAGCAGCTCCCCGCCGTATAATGGCTATGGCTACACCTTC. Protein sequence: CASSSPPYNGYGYTF. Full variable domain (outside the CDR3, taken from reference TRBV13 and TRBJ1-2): AAGVIQSPRHLIKEKRETATLKCYPIPRHDTVYWYQQGPGQDPQFLISFYEKMQSDKGSIPDRFSAQQFSDYHSELNMSSLELGDSALYFCASSSPPYNGYGYTFGSGTRLTVV.

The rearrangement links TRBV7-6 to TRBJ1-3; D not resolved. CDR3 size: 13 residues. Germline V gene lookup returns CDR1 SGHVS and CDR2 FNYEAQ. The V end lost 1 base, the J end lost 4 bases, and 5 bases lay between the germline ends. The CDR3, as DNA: TGTGCCAGCAGCTTAGGAGGAGGAAACACCATATATTTT. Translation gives CASSLGGGNTIYF.

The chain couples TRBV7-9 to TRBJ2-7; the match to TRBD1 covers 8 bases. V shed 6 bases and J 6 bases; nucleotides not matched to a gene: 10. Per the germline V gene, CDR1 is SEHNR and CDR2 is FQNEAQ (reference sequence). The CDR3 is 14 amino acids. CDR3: CASSPPGQVSEQYV. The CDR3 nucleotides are TGTGCCAGCAGTCCACCGGGACAGGTTTCCGAGCAGTACGTC.

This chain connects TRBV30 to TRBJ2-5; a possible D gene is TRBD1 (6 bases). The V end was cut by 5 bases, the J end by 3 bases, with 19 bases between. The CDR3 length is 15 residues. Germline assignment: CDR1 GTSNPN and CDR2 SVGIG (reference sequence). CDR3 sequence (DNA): TGTGCCTGGGAAGGGGGACATCCAATCGAAGAGACCCAGTACTTC. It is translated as CAWEGGHPIEETQYF.

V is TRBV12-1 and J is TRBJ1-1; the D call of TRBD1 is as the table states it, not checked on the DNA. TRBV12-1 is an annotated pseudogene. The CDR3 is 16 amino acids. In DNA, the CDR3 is TGTGCCAGCAGCCCCGGACAGGGAGGATCGGGCACTGAAGCTTTCTTT. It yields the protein CASSPGQGGSGTEAFF.

The CDR3 bases are TGTGCCAGCAGTTTGAGGCCCGGGGAGACCCAGTACTTC. Translation: CASSLRPGETQYF. The V call is TRBV27, the J call TRBJ2-5; D is uncertain. This CDR3 has 13 amino acids. Trimming stripped 3 bases from V and 5 bases from J, with 10 bases between. Germline-derived CDR1 and CDR2 are MNHEY and SMNVEV (reference sequence).

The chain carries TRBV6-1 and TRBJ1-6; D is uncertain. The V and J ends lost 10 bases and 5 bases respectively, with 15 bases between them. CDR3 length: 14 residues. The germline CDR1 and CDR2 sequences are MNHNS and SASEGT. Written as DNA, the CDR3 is TGTGCCATCGTTCCCTCGGGGAATAATTCACCCCTCCACTTT. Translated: CAIVPSGNNSPLHF.

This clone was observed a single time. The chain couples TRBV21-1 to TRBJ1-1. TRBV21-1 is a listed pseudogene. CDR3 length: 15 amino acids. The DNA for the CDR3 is TGTGCCAGCAGCAAACGGCGGGGGGCGAACACTGAAGCTTTCTTT. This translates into CASSKRRGANTEAFF.

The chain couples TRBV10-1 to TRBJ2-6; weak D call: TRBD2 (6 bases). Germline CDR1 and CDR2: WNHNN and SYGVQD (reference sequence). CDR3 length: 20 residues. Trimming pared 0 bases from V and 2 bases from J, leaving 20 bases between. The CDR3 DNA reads TGCGCCAGCAGTGAGTCGAGGCTTCAGCAGGGACTCGCTGGGGCCAACGTCCTGACTTTC. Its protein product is CASSESRLQQGLAGANVLTF.

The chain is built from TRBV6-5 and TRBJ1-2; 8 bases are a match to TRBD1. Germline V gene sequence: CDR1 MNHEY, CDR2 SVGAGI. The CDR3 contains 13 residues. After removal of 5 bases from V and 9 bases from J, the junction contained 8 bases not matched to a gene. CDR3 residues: CASSPDRGQSYTF. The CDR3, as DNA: TGTGCCAGCAGTCCCGACAGGGGACAAAGCTACACCTTC.

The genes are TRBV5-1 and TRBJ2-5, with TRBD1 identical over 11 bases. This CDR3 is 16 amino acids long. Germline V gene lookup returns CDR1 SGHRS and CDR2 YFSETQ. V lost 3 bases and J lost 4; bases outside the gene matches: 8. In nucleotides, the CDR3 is TGCGCCAGCAGCTCAACGCCGGGACAGGGGGGAGAGACCCAGTACTTC. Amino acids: CASSSTPGQGGETQYF.

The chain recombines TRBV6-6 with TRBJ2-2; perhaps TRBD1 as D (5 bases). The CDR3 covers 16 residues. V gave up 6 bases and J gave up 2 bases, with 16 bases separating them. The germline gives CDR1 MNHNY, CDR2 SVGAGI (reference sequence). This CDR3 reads CASSLWTSVNTGELFF. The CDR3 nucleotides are TGTGCCAGCAGCCTATGGACAAGCGTTAACACCGGGGAGCTGTTTTTT.

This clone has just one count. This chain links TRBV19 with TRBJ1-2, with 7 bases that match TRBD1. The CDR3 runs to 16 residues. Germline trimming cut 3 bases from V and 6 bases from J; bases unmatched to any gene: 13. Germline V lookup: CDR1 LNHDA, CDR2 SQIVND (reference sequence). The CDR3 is CASSMKVMTGRNGYTF. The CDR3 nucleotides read TGTGCCAGTAGTATGAAAGTTATGACAGGGCGTAATGGCTACACCTTC.

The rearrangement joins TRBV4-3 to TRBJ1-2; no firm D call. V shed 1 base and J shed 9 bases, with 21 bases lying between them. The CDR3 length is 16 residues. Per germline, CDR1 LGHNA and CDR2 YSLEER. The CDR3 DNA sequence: TGCGCCAGCAGCCAAGCTTATGAGGAAGGTGATATTCGCTACACCTTC. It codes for CASSQAYEEGDIRYTF.

The DNA of the CDR3 is TGTGCCAGTGGAAGACAGGGGAGTACCTATAATTCACCCCTCCACTTT. As protein: CASGRQGSTYNSPLHF. This chain uses TRBV19 with TRBJ1-6; 8 nucleotides agree with TRBD1. Per the germline V gene, CDR1 is LNHDA and CDR2 is SQIVND (reference sequence). The CDR3 length is 16 residues. J lost 2 bases, V lost 8 bases, and 8 bases had no gene match.

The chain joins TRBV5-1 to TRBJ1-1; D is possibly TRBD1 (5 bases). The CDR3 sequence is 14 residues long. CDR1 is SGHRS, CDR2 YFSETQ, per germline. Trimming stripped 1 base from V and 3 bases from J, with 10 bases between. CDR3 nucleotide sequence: TGCGCCAGCAGCTTGAGGGACCTGGACACTGAAGCTTTCTTT. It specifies CASSLRDLDTEAFF.

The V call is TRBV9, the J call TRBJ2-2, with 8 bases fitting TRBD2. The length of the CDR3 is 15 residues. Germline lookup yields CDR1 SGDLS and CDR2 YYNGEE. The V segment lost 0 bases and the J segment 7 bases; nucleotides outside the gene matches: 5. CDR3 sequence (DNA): TGTGCCAGCAGCGTAGTCGGGACTAGTGGCGGGGAGCTGTTTTTT. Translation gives CASSVVGTSGGELFF. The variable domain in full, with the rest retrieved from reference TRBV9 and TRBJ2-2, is DSGVTQTPKHLITATGQRVTLRCSPRSGDLSVYWYQQSLDQGLQFLIQYYNGEERAKGNILERFSAQQFPDLHSELNLSSLELGDSALYFCASSVVGTSGGELFFGEGSRLTVL.

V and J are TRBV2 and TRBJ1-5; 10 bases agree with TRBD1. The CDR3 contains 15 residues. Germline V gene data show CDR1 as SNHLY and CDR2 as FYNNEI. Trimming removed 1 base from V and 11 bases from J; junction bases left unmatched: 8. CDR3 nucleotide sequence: TGTGCCAGCAGTGAAGAGGGACAGGGGCCAGTGGCCCAGCATTTT. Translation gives CASSEEGQGPVAQHF.

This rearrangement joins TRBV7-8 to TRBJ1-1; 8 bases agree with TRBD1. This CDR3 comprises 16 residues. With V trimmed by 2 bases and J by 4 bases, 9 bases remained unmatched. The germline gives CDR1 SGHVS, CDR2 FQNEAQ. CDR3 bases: TGTGCCAGCAGCTTATCTCCAGGGGGCTTGGGCACTGAAGCTTTCTTT. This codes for CASSLSPGGLGTEAFF.

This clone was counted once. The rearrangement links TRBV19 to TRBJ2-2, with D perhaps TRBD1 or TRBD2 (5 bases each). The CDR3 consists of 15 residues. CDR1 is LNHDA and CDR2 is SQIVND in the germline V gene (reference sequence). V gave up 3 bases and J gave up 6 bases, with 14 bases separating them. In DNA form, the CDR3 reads TGTGCCAGTAGTATCACGGGGCTCCTCGCCGGGGAGCTGTTTTTT. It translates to CASSITGLLAGELFF.

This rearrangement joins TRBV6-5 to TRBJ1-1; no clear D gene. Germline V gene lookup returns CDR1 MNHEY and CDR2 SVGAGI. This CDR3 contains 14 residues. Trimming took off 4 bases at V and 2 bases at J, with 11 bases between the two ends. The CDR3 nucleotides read TGTGCCAGCAGTTCCACGGGTGGAAACACTGAAGCTTTCTTT. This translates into CASSSTGGNTEAFF.

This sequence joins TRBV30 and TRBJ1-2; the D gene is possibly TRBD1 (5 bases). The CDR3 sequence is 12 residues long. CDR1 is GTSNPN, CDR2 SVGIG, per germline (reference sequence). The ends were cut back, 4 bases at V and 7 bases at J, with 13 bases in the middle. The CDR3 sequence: CAWNWQRGGYTF. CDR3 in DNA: TGTGCCTGGAACTGGCAGAGGGGTGGCTACACCTTC.

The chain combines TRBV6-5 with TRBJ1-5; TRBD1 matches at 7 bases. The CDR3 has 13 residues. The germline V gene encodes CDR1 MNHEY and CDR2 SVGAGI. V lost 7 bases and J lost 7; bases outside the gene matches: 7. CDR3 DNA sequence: TGTGCCAGCATGAGGAGGGGGCAACAGCCCCAGCATTTT. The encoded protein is CASMRRGQQPQHF.

The CDR3 coding sequence is TGTGCCAGCAGCGCCCGGGGACTAAGCTCTGGGGCCAACGTCCTGACTTTC. Translating it yields CASSARGLSSGANVLTF. V is TRBV9 and J is TRBJ2-6; 7 positions agree with TRBD2. The length of the CDR3 is 17 residues. With V trimmed by 3 bases and J by 0 bases, 6 bases remained unmatched. Germline assignment: CDR1 SGDLS and CDR2 YYNGEE.

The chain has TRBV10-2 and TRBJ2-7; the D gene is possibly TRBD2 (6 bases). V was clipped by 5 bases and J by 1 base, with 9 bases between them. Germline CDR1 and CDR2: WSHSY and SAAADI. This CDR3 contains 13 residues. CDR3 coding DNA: TGCGCCAGCAGTAAGGGGAGGTCCTACGAGCAGTACTTC. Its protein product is CASSKGRSYEQYF.

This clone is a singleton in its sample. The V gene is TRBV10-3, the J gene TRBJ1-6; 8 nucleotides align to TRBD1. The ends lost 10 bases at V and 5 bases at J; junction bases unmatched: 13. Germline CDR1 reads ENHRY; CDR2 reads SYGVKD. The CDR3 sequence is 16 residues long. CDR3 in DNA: TGTGCCACCGGAATTGCGACAGGGGCGGATAATTCACCCCTCCACTTT. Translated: CATGIATGADNSPLHF.

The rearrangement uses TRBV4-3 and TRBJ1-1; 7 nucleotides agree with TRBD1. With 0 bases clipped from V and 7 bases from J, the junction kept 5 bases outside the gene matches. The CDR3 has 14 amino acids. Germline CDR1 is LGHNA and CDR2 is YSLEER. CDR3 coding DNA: TGCGCCAGCAGCCAAGAGTCAGGGGGGCGTGAAGCTTTCTTT. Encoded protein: CASSQESGGREAFF.

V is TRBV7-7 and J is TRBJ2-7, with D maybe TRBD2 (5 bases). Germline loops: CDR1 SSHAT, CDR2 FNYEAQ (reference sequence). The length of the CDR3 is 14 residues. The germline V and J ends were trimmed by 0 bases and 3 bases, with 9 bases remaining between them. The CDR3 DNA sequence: TGTGCCAGCAGCTTAGCTCGGGGTGACTACGAGCAGTACTTC. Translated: CASSLARGDYEQYF.

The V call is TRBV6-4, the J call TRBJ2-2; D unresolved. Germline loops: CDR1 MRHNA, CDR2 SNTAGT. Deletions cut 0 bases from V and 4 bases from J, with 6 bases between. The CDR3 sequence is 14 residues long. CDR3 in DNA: TGTGCCAGCAGTGACTCGGGGTCCACCGGGGAGCTGTTTTTT. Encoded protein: CASSDSGSTGELFF.

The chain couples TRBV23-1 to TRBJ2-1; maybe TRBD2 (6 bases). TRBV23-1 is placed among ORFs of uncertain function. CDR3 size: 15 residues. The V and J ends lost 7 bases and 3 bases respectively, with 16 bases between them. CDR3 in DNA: TGCGCCAGCAACGTTGAGGAGGAGGGCTACAATGAGCAGTTCTTC. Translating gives CASNVEEEGYNEQFF.